This T cell receptor beta chain emerged from a study of blood T cell repertoires in COVID-19. TCRdb keeps only in-frame clones here, not all; method: immunoSEQ multiplex PCR. The sample has approximately 260,000 clones, around 86% seen once. The CDR3 is 15 residues long. The V end was cut by 3 bases, the J end by 5 bases, with 13 bases between. Per germline, CDR1 SEHNR and CDR2 FQNEAQ (reference sequence). This clone occurred once. V and J are TRBV7-9 and TRBJ1-4; D remains ambiguous. This clonotype was sampled from a man aged 18-30 years with active or convalescent COVID-19. The sample taken for sequencing was peripheral blood. The CDR3 DNA is TGTGCCAGCAGCTTTAATGCAGGAGGAAATGAAAAACTGTTTTTT. Encoded protein: CASSFNAGGNEKLFF.